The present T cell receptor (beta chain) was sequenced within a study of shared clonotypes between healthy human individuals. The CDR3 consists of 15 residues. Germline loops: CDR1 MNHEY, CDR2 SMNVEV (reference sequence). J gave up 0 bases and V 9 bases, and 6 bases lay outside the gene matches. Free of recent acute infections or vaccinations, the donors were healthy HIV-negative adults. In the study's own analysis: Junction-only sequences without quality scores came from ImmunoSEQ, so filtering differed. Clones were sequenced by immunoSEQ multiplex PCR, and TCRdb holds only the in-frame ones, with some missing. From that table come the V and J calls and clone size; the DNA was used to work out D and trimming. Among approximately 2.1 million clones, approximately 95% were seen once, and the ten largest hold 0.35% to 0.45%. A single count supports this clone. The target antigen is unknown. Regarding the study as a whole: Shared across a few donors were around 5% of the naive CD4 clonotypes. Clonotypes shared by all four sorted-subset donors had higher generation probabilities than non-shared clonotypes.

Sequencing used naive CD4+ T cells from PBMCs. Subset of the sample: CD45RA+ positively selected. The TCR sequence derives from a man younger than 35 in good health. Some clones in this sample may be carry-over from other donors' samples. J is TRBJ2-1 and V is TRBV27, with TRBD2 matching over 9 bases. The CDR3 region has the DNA TGTGCCAGTGGGGGTAGCGGGAGCTCCTACAATGAGCAGTTCTTC. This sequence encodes CASGGSGSSYNEQFF.